Listed here are 3 T cell receptor beta chains from one sample, sequenced in a study. TCRdb re-derived calls from the RT-PCR reads in MiXCR, one entry per CDR3 protein. The repertoire holds about 700,000 distinct CDR3 sequences, with approximately 14% as singletons. The sequenced material came from memory CD4+ T cells from blood. The receptors stem from a female donor in good health, serving as a healthy control.

This clonotype showed up many times. V is TRBV20-1 and J is TRBJ1-5, with unresolved D. V shed 5 bases and J shed 0 bases, with 5 bases lying between them. CDR3 length equals 12 residues. CDR1 and CDR2 from the germline V gene are DFQATT and SNEGSKA (reference sequence). This chain's CDR3 is CSAYSSNQPQHF. The DNA of the CDR3 is TGCAGTGCTTACTCTAGCAATCAGCCCCAGCATTTT.

This clonotype was recorded a few times. The V gene is TRBV10-3, the J gene TRBJ2-7; D is possibly TRBD1 or TRBD2 (5 bases each). CDR1 is ENHRY, CDR2 SYGVKD, per germline. The CDR3 covers 14 residues. V lost 7 bases, J lost 3 bases, and 16 bases lay in between. The CDR3 nucleotides are TGTGCCATCATCCCGACAGAGGGCCTCTACGAGCAGTACTTC. The encoded protein is CAIIPTEGLYEQYF.

This chain connects TRBV10-3 to TRBJ2-2; D is undetermined. CDR1 and CDR2 (germline): ENHRY, SYGVKD. The CDR3 has 12 amino acids. CDR3 sequence reads: CASGTNTGELFF. The CDR3 DNA follows: TGTGCGTCCGGTACGAACACCGGGGAGCTGTTTTTT.